The 6 T cell receptor beta chains below all came from one sample that was sequenced in a study of T cell repertoires in cytomegalovirus infection. One entry per CDR3 protein results from TCRdb running MiXCR on the reads. There are about 890,000 distinct CDR3 sequences in the sample; less than 40% occur only once, and more than 12% lies in the top ten. Which antigens these TCRs recognize remains unknown. The source material was cultured CD8+ T cells from PBMCs, sampled from culture after CMV antigen stimulation. These receptors originate from a human donor in good health (CMV status not recorded). Some clones in this sample may be carry-over from other donors' samples.

The chain carries TRBV7-9 and TRBJ2-1, with 8 positions matching TRBD1. The germline CDR1 and CDR2 sequences are SEHNR and FQNEAQ (reference sequence). The CDR3 extends over 16 amino acids. The V and J ends lost 0 bases and 7 bases, in that order; junction bases with no gene match: 8. The CDR3 nucleotides are TGTGCCAGCAGCTTAGCGTCCTCAGGGGGCTGGAATGAGCAGTTCTTC. Amino acids: CASSLASSGGWNEQFF.

This sequence joins TRBV27 and TRBJ2-3, with D possibly matching TRBD1 (5 bases). The CDR3 is 14 amino acids. V was trimmed by 6 bases and J by 2 bases, leaving 12 bases between them. Per germline, CDR1 MNHEY and CDR2 SMNVEV (reference sequence). In nucleotides, the CDR3 is TGTGCCAGCAGCGACAGTCTCCTCACAGATACGCAGTATTTT. Its protein product is CASSDSLLTDTQYF.

The chain uses TRBV6-2 or TRBV6-3 and TRBJ2-1; D not certain. Germline CDR1 and CDR2: MNHEY and SVGEGT. The V end lost 5 bases, the J end lost 0 bases, and 8 bases lay between the germline ends. CDR3 length: 14 residues. The CDR3 DNA reads as TGTGCCAGCAGTCCCCATTCCTCCTACAATGAGCAGTTCTTC. It is translated as CASSPHSSYNEQFF.

The J gene is TRBJ2-4, the V gene TRBV7-9, with 8 nucleotides matching TRBD1. Germline V gives CDR1 SEHNR, CDR2 FQNEAQ (reference sequence). The CDR3 is 16 amino acids. The junction had 13 bases not matched to a gene; V was cut back by 6 bases and J by 6 bases. The CDR3: CASSYRGIRGGNIQYF. The CDR3 nucleotides read TGTGCCAGCAGTTACAGGGGGATAAGAGGGGGAAACATTCAGTACTTC.

This clonotype was seen more than once but under ten times. The rearrangement uses TRBV19 and TRBJ2-7; the D gene is possibly TRBD1 (5 bases). Trimming left V 3 bases short and J 3 bases short, with 15 bases between. The CDR3 length is 15 residues. Germline loops: CDR1 LNHDA, CDR2 SQIVND (reference sequence). The CDR3 DNA reads as TGTGCCAGTAGTATTGGGGCTAGTACGGACTACGAGCAGTACTTC. The encoded protein is CASSIGASTDYEQYF.

This chain connects TRBV6-5 to TRBJ2-1, with D possibly TRBD1 on 5 matching bases. CDR1 is MNHEY and CDR2 is SVGAGI in the germline V gene. This CDR3 spans 16 amino acids. Deletions cut 4 bases from V and 4 bases from J, with 17 bases between. The CDR3 coding sequence is TGTGCCAGCAGTTCCGAAGCCCAAGGGGCATACAATGAGCAGTTCTTC. It codes for CASSSEAQGAYNEQFF.